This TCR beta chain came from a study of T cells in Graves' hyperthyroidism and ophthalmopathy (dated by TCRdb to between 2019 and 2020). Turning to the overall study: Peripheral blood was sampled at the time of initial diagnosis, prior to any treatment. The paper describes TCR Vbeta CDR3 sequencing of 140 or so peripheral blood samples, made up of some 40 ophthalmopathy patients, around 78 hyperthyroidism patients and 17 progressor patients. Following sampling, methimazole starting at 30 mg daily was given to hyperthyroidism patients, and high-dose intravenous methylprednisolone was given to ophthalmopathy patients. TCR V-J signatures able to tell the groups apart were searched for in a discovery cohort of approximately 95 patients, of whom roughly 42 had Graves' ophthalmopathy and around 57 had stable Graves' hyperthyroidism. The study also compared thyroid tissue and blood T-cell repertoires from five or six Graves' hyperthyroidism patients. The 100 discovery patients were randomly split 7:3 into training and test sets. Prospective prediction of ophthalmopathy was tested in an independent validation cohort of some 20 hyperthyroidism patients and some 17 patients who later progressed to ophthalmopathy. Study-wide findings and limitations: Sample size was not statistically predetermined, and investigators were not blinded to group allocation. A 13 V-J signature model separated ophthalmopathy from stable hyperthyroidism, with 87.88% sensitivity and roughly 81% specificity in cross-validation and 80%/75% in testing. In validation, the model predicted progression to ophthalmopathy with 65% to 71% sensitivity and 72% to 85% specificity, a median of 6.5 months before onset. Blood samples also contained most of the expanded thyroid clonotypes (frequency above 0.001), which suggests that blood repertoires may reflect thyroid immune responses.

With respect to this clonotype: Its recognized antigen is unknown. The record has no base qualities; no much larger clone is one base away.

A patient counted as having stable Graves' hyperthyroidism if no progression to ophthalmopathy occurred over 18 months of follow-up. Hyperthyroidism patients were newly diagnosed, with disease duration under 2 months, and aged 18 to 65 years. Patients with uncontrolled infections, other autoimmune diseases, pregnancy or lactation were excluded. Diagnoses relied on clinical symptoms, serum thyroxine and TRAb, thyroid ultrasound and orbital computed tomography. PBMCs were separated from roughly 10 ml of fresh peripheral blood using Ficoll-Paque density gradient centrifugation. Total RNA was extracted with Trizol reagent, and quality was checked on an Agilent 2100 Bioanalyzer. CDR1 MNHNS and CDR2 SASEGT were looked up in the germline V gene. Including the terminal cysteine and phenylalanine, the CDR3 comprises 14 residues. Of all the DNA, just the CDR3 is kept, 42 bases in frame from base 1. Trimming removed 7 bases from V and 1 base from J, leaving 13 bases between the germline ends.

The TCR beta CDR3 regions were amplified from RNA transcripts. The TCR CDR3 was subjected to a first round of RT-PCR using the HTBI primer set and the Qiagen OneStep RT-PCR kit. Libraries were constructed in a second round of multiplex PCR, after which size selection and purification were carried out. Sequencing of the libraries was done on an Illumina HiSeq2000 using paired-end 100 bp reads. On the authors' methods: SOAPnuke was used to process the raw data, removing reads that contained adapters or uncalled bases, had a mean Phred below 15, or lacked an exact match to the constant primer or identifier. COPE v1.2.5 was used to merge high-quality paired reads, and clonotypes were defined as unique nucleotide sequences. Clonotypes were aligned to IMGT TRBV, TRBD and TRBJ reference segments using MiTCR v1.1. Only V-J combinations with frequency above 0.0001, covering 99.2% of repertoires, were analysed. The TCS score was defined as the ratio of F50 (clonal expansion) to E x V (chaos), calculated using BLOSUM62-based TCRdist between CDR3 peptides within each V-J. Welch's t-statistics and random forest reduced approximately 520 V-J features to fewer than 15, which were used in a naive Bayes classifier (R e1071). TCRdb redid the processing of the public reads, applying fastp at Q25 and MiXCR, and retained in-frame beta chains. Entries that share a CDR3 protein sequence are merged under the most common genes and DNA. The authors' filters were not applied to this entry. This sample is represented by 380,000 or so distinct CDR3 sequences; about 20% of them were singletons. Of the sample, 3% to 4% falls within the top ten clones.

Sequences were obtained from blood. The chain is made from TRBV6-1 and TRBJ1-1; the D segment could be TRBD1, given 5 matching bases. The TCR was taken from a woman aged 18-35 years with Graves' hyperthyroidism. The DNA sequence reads TGTGCCAGCAACCCGACAGCATCGAACACTGAAGCTTTCTTT. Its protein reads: CASNPTASNTEAFF.